The clone carrying this T cell receptor (beta chain) was detected once. V dropped 3 bases and J dropped 5; count of bases not matched to a gene: 15. CDR1 is KGHSH, CDR2 LQKENI, per germline. The CDR3 has 17 residues. This entry comes from a study of technical replicates of blood from a handful of donors. Clones were read by immunoSEQ multiplex PCR, and TCRdb kept only the in-frame ones, dropping some. This sample carries roughly 60,000 clones, around nine tenths of them seen once, and the ten largest clones take around 5.1%. Sequencing used PBMCs. V gene TRBV18 combines with J gene TRBJ1-1, with 7 bases aligning to TRBD1. This TCR derives from a human donor in good health. Some clones in this sample may be carry-over from other donors' samples. The CDR3, as DNA: TGTGCCAGCTCACCTTTTACAGGGGAGAACCCGAGGACTGAAGCTTTCTTT. This sequence encodes CASSPFTGENPRTEAFF. The variable domain in full, completed from reference TRBV18 and TRBJ1-1, reads NAGVMQNPRHLVRRRGQEARLRCSPMKGHSHVYWYRQLPEEGLKFMVYLQKENIIDESGMPKERFSAEFPKEGPSILRIQQVVRGDSAAYFCASSPFTGENPRTEAFFGQGTRLTVV.